Below, 13 T cell receptor beta chains from the same sample are listed, as sequenced in a study of response to subunit inactivated influenza vaccine. TCRdb used MiXCR to reprocess the RT-PCR reads, holding one entry per CDR3 protein. Among 530,000 or so distinct CDR3 sequences, 25% were seen once, and the ten largest hold 1.9%. Here the sequenced sample was CD4+ T cells sorted from PBMCs, taken around 5 days after vaccination. These receptors were taken from a man between 45 and 60 years old who received an inactivated influenza vaccine.

The chain is built from TRBV29-1 and TRBJ2-7, with 7 bases that match TRBD2. Trimming cost V 6 bases and J 0 bases; bases outside gene matches: 5. In germline, CDR1 is SQVTM, CDR2 ANQGSEA. This CDR3 contains 13 residues. This chain's CDR3 is CSVGTTSSYEQYF. CDR3 nucleotide sequence: TGCAGCGTGGGGACTACGAGCTCCTACGAGCAGTACTTC.

This clonotype showed up just a few times. This chain joins TRBV12-3 or TRBV12-4 and TRBJ1-6; 7 nucleotides line up with TRBD1. The V and J ends lost 6 bases and 6 bases, in that order; junction bases with no gene match: 5. This CDR3 contains 14 residues. The DNA for the CDR3 is TGTGCCAGCAGATCACAGGGGTTTAATTCACCCCTCCACTTT. Translating gives CASRSQGFNSPLHF.

This clonotype has a handful of counts. The rearrangement links TRBV12-3 or TRBV12-4 to TRBJ2-1, with D possibly being TRBD2 (6 bases). Trimming left V 6 bases short and J 8 bases short, with 14 bases between. The CDR3 loop spans 13 amino acids. The CDR3 is CASRGGVGDEQFF. Written as DNA, the CDR3 is TGTGCCAGCAGGGGCGGGGTTGGAGATGAGCAGTTCTTC.

The chain couples TRBV3-1 to TRBJ1-3; D is perhaps TRBD1 (5 bases). Per germline, CDR1 LGHDT and CDR2 YNNKEL (reference sequence). The CDR3 sequence is 16 residues long. Trimming pared 3 bases from V and 4 bases from J, leaving 16 bases between. The CDR3 DNA follows: TGTGCCAGCAGCCACCGGGGCCGGCGGGCAGGAAACACCATATATTTT. This encodes CASSHRGRRAGNTIYF. The full variable domain, rest sourced from reference TRBV3-1 and TRBJ1-3, is DTAVSQTPKYLVTQMGNDKSIKCEQNLGHDTMYWYKQDSKKFLKIMFSYNNKELIINETVPNRFSPKSPDKAHLNLHINSLELGDSAVYFCASSHRGRRAGNTIYFGEGSWLTVV.

This clonotype was seen a single time. This chain joins TRBV28 and TRBJ2-7, with TRBD2 as a possible D gene (6 bases). Germline V gene sequence: CDR1 MDHEN, CDR2 SYDVKM. The CDR3 consists of 15 residues. Trimming cost V 6 bases and J 6 bases, with 21 bases left between them. Here the CDR3 DNA reads TGTGCCAGCAGACCAGTTAGCGGAAGCTTTTTCGAGCAGTACTTC. Its translation: CASRPVSGSFFEQYF.

The chain couples TRBV7-9 to TRBJ2-1, with 7 bases matching TRBD1. The length of the CDR3 is 13 residues. V shed 3 bases, J shed 9 bases, and the junction held 5 bases outside the gene matches. CDR1 and CDR2 from the germline V gene are SEHNR and FQNEAQ (reference sequence). The CDR3: CASSFQGDREQFF. CDR3 nucleotide sequence: TGTGCCAGCAGCTTCCAGGGGGATCGTGAGCAGTTCTTC. Full variable domain (outside the CDR3, taken from reference TRBV7-9 and TRBJ2-1): DTGVSQNPRHKITKRGQNVTFRCDPISEHNRLYWYRQTLGQGPEFLTYFQNEAQLEKSRLLSDRFSAERPKGSFSTLEIQRTEQGDSAMYLCASSFQGDREQFFGPGTRLTVL.

This clonotype was seen only a few times. This sequence joins TRBV9 and TRBJ2-2; D remains ambiguous. Germline lookup yields CDR1 SGDLS and CDR2 YYNGEE. CDR3 size: 12 residues. V lost 3 bases, J lost 10 bases, and 10 bases lay in between. CDR3 sequence: CASSAGLSELFF. CDR3 coding DNA: TGTGCCAGCAGCGCCGGGCTCTCGGAGCTGTTTTTT.

V gene TRBV5-1 combines with J gene TRBJ2-3; 10 bases fit TRBD1. From germline, CDR1 is SGHRS and CDR2 YFSETQ. V shed 4 bases and J 5 bases; nucleotides not matched to a gene: 10. The CDR3 consists of 16 residues. CDR3 sequence (DNA): TGCGCCAGCAGCCTCTCTAGCGACAGGGGGCGAGATACGCAGTATTTT. Residues: CASSLSSDRGRDTQYF.

The sample holds a few counts of this clonotype. The chain recombines TRBV6-5 with TRBJ1-1; the D is unclear. V was trimmed by 4 bases and J by 1 base, leaving 7 bases between them. Per germline, CDR1 MNHEY and CDR2 SVGAGI. The CDR3 length is 13 residues. CDR3 in amino acids: CASSSVRNTEAFF. The DNA of the CDR3 is TGTGCCAGCAGTTCCGTCCGGAACACTGAAGCTTTCTTT.

The chain combines TRBV28 with TRBJ2-7; 7 bases match TRBD1. The V gene's germline CDR1 is MDHEN and CDR2 SYDVKM. This CDR3 comprises 14 residues. V was clipped by 5 bases and J by 0 bases; unmatched bases: 4. DNA for the CDR3: TGTGCCAGCAGTCGACAGGGTAACTCCTACGAGCAGTACTTC. It translates to CASSRQGNSYEQYF. Together with reference TRBV28 and TRBJ2-7, the CDR3 gives the full variable domain: DVKVTQSSRYLVKRTGEKVFLECVQDMDHENMFWYRQDPGLGLRLIYFSYDVKMKEKGDIPEGYSVSREKKERFSLILESASTNQTSMYLCASSRQGNSYEQYFGPGTRLTVT.

CDR3 sequence (DNA): TGTGCCAGCAGTAGGCTAGCGGGAGGTGTAGATACGCAGTATTTT. Translating it yields CASSRLAGGVDTQYF. The chain couples TRBV25-1 to TRBJ2-3; TRBD2 aligns across 11 bases. Losses at the gene ends were 5 bases for V and 5 bases for J; bases not matched to a gene: 6. Looked up from germline, CDR1 is MGHDK and CDR2 is SYGVNS. CDR3 size: 15 residues.

Written as DNA, the CDR3 is TGTGCCAGCAGCGTTGGGACTAGCGGAGCCACAGATACGCAGTATTTT. Translation gives CASSVGTSGATDTQYF. The chain has TRBV9 and TRBJ2-3; 11 bases are shared with TRBD2. V lost 2 bases to trimming and J lost 2 bases; unmatched junction nucleotides: 4. Germline CDR1 reads SGDLS; CDR2 reads YYNGEE. The CDR3 runs 16 residues.

The chain couples TRBV7-2 to TRBJ2-7, with 7 nucleotides matching TRBD2. The CDR3 loop spans 14 amino acids. V was clipped by 2 bases and J by 3 bases; unmatched bases: 4. Per germline, CDR1 SGHTA and CDR2 FQGNSA. The CDR3 region has the DNA TGTGCCAGCAGCTTATGGTGGGGGGGCTACGAGCAGTACTTC. Protein product: CASSLWWGGYEQYF.